The rows below give T cell receptor beta chains drawn from one sample of a study of T cell repertoires in cytomegalovirus infection. These receptors have no identified antigens. TCRdb independently ran MiXCR on the reads; one entry per CDR3 protein. In the table there are approximately 730,000 distinct CDR3 sequences, around a third of which are singletons. Here the sequenced sample was cultured PBMCs, taken from culture after CMV antigen stimulation. The receptors here all came from a human donor in good health (CMV status not recorded). Some clones in this sample may be carry-over from other donors' samples. CDR3s include the opening cysteine and the closing phenylalanine or tryptophan. Fields, in order: D gene, J gene, V gene, clone size, CDR3 protein, CDR3 DNA. The D gene is left open where the match is weak. The size field is filled for only some rows; it gives once, few, many or a size class.

>.|TRBJ1-2|TRBV19|.
CASSRGLSPYGYTF
TGTGCCAGTAGTAGGGGTCTGTCCCCTTATGGCTACACCTTC
>.|TRBJ2-1|TRBV7-6|.
CASSSYSGTYNEQFF
TGTGCCAGCAGCTCCTATAGCGGAACCTACAATGAGCAGTTCTTC
>.|TRBJ2-3|TRBV27|.
CASSLLGGAVGTQYF
TGTGCCAGCAGTTTATTGGGGGGGGCAGTCGGGACGCAGTATTTT
>.|TRBJ2-7|TRBV7-2|many
CASSFISAGVEQYF
TGTGCCAGCAGCTTTATCAGCGCTGGCGTCGAGCAGTACTTC
>TRBD2|TRBJ2-1|TRBV20-1|.
CSASPLAGVGNEQFF
TGCAGTGCTAGCCCCCTAGCGGGAGTGGGCAATGAGCAGTTCTTC
>TRBD2|TRBJ2-5|TRBV20-1|.
CSARGGAEEIQYF
TGCAGTGCGCGCGGGGGGGCCGAAGAGATCCAGTACTTC
>TRBD1|TRBJ2-1|TRBV11-2|few
CASSLRGGTGSSNEQFF
TGTGCCAGCAGCCTCCGTGGCGGGACAGGGTCCAGCAATGAGCAGTTCTTC
>.|TRBJ1-4|TRBV27|few
CASSFGVDEKLFF
TGTGCCAGCAGTTTTGGCGTTGATGAAAAACTGTTTTTT
>.|TRBJ1-1|TRBV4-1|few
CASSQLPGTHFLMNTEAFF
TGCGCCAGCAGCCAGCTCCCAGGTACTCATTTCCTCATGAACACTGAAGCTTTCTTT
>.|TRBJ2-1|TRBV7-9|.
CASSLGKKMNTEQFF
TGTGCCAGCAGCTTAGGAAAAAAGATGAATACTGAGCAGTTCTTC
>.|TRBJ1-2|TRBV19|few
CASTRGYGYTF
TGTGCCAGTACCAGGGGCTATGGCTACACCTTC
>TRBD1|TRBJ2-7|TRBV7-6|.
CASSPTQGAVYEQYF
TGTGCCAGCAGCCCTACACAGGGGGCTGTCTACGAGCAGTACTTC
>TRBD1|TRBJ1-6|TRBV19|few
CASSIGQGVHSPLHF
TGTGCCAGTAGTATAGGACAGGGCGTTCATTCACCCCTCCACTTT
>.|TRBJ1-5|TRBV4-1|few
CASSQEALGRDNQPQHF
TGCGCCAGCAGCCAAGAGGCCCTGGGGCGGGACAATCAGCCCCAGCATTTT
>.|TRBJ2-5|TRBV12-3/TRBV12-4|.
CASTHSGGETQYF
TGTGCCAGCACCCACTCGGGTGGAGAGACCCAGTACTTC
>.|TRBJ1-1|TRBV2|.
CASSGHLFGFF
TGTGCCAGCAGTGGACATCTCTTTGGTTTCTTT
>.|TRBJ2-7|TRBV18|.
CASSPQGGTYEQYF
TGTGCCAGCTCACCCCAGGGGGGCACCTACGAGCAGTACTTC
>TRBD1|TRBJ2-5|TRBV19|.
CASTKGQGKETQYF
TGTGCCAGTACTAAGGGACAGGGAAAAGAGACCCAGTACTTC
>TRBD2|TRBJ2-7|TRBV20-1|.
CSATGTTSYEQYF
TGCAGTGCTACCGGGACTACCTCCTACGAGCAGTACTTC
>TRBD1|TRBJ2-6|TRBV28|few
CASIGDRDWSGANVLTF
TGTGCCAGCATTGGGGACAGGGATTGGTCTGGGGCCAACGTCCTGACTTTC
>TRBD1|TRBJ1-1|TRBV6-2/TRBV6-3|.
CAIDGTGFGNTEAFF
TGTGCCATAGACGGGACAGGGTTCGGGAACACTGAAGCTTTCTTT
>TRBD2|TRBJ2-5|TRBV7-2|.
CASSRDPSGSAETQYF
TGTGCCAGCAGCCGAGATCCTAGCGGGAGTGCCGAGACCCAGTACTTC
>.|TRBJ1-4|TRBV11-3|few
CASSLWQGKGKLFF
TGTGCCAGCAGCTTATGGCAGGGAAAGGGAAAACTGTTTTTT
>.|TRBJ1-6|TRBV11-2|.
CASSLTSGGNSNSYNSPLHF
TGTGCCAGCAGCTTAACCTCGGGGGGCAATAGTAACTCCTATAATTCACCCCTCCACTTT
>.|TRBJ2-7|TRBV7-2|.
CASSFRGGGAYYEQYF
TGTGCCAGCAGCTTTCGGGGCGGAGGGGCCTACTACGAGCAGTACTTC
>.|TRBJ2-3|TRBV19|.
CASSGPGRTADTQYF
TGTGCCAGTAGTGGCCCGGGAAGGACTGCGGATACGCAGTATTTT